This T cell receptor beta chain was sequenced in a study of blood T cell repertoires in COVID-19. Methods used by the authors: Reference gene primer amplification in the assay estimated nucleated cell counts. Data came from immunoSEQ multiplex PCR; TCRdb stores just in-frame clones and leaves some out. V, J and clone size are those of that table, while D and trimming were read from the DNA. The table has 90,000 to 100,000 clones, roughly 87% seen once. The source is a man aged 70 or older with acute or convalescent COVID-19. The sequencing sample was made of peripheral blood.

CDR3 sequence reads: CASSRGEGLEAFF. Here the CDR3 DNA reads TGTGCCAGCAGTCGCGGGGAAGGACTAGAAGCTTTCTTT. The chain has TRBV12-3 or TRBV12-4 and TRBJ1-1; D not certain. Trimming took off 5 bases at V and 8 bases at J, with 15 bases between the two ends. This CDR3 is 13 amino acids long.